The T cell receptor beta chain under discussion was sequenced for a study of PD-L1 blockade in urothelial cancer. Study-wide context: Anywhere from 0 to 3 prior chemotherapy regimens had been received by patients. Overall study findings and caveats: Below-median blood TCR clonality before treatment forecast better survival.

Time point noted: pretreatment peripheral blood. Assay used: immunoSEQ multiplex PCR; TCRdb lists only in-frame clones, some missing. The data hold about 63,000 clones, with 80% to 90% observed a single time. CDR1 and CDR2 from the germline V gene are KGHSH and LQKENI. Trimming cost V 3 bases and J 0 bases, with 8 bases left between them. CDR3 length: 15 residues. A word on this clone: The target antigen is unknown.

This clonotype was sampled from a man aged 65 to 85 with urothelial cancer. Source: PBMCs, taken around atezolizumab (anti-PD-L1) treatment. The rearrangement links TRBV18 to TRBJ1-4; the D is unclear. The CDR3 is CASSPIGSTNEKLFF. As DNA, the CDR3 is TGTGCCAGCTCACCTATCGGTTCAACTAATGAAAAACTGTTTTTT.